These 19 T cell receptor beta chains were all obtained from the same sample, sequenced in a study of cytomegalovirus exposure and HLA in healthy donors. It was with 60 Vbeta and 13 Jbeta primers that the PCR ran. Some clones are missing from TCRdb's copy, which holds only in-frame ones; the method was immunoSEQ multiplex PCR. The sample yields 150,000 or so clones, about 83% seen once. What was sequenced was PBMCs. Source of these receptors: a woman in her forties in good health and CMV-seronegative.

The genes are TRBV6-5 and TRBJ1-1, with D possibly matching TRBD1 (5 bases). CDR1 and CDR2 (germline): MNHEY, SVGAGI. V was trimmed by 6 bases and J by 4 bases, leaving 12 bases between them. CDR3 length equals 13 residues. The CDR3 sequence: CASSPGLGTEAFF. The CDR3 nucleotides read TGTGCCAGCAGCCCAGGGTTAGGCACTGAAGCTTTCTTT.

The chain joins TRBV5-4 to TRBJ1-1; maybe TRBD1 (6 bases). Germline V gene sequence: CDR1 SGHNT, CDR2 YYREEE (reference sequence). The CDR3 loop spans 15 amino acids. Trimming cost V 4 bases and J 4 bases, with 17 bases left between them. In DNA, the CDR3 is TGTGCCAGCAGCGTTCCCAGGGGAAAGGGCACTGAAGCTTTCTTT. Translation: CASSVPRGKGTEAFF.

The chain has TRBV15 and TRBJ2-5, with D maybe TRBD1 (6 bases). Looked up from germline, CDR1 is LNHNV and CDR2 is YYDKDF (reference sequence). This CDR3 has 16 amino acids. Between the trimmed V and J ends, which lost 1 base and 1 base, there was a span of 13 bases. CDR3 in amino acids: CATSRGGGQIQETQYF. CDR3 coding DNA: TGTGCCACCAGCAGAGGGGGCGGACAGATCCAAGAGACCCAGTACTTC.

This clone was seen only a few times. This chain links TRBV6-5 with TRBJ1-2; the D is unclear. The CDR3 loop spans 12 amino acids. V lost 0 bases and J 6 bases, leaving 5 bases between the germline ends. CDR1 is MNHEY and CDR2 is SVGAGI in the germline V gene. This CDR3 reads CASSYSGNGYTF. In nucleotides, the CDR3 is TGTGCCAGCAGTTACTCTGGCAATGGCTACACCTTC.

Here the CDR3 reads CASSESRTGELFF. The CDR3 DNA is TGTGCCAGCAGTGAAAGCCGGACCGGGGAGCTGTTTTTT. The V gene is TRBV6-1, the J gene TRBJ2-2; D not resolved. CDR3 length: 13 residues. CDR1 is MNHNS and CDR2 is SASEGT in the germline V gene. The germline V and J ends were trimmed by 2 bases and 5 bases, with 6 bases remaining between them.

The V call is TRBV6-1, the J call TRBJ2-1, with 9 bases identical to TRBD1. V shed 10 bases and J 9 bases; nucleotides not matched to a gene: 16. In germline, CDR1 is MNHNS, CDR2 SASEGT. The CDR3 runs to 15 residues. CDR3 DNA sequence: TGTGCCACTCAAAGGGGACAGGGAATGGGGGGTGAGCAGTTCTTC. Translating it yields CATQRGQGMGGEQFF.

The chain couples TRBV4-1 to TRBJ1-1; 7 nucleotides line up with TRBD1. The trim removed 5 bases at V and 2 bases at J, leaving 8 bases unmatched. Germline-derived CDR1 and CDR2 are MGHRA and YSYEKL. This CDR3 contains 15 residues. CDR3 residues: CASSFRQGGNTEAFF. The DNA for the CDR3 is TGCGCCAGCAGCTTCCGACAGGGAGGCAACACTGAAGCTTTCTTT.

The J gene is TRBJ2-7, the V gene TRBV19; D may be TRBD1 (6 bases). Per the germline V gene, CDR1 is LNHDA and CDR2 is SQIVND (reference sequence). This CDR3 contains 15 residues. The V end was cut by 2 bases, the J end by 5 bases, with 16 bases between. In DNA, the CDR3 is TGTGCCAGTAGTATATGGGAGACAGGCGTGAACGAGCAGTACTTC. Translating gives CASSIWETGVNEQYF. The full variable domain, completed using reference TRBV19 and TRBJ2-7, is DGGITQSPKYLFRKEGQNVTLSCEQNLNHDAMYWYRQDPGQGLRLIYYSQIVNDFQKGDIAEGYSVSREKKESFPLTVTSAQKNPTAFYLCASSIWETGVNEQYFGPGTRLTVT.

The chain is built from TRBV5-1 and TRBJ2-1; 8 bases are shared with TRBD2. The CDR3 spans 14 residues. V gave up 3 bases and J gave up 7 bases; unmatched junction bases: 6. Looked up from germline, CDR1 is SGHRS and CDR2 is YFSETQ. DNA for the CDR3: TGCGCCAGCAGCTCGTCCGGGACTAGGAATGAGCAGTTCTTC. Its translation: CASSSSGTRNEQFF.

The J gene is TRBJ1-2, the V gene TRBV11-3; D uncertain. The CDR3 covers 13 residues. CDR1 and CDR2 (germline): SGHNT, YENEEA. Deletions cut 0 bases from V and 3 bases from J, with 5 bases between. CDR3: CASSLDGYYGYTF. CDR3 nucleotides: TGTGCCAGCAGCTTAGACGGTTACTATGGCTACACCTTC.

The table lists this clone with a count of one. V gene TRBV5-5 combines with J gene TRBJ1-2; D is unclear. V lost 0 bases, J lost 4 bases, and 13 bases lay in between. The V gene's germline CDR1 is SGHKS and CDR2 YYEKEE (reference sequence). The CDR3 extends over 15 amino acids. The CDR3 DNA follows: TGTGCCAGCAGCTTGGACCCCGGGGATGGCTATGGCTACACCTTC. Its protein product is CASSLDPGDGYGYTF.

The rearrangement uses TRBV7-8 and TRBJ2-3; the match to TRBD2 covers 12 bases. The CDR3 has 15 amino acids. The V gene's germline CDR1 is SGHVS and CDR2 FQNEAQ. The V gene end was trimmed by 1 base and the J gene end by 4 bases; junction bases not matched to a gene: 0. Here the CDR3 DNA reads TGTGCCAGCAGCTTAGGACTAGCGGGAGCAGATACGCAGTATTTT. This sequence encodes CASSLGLAGADTQYF.

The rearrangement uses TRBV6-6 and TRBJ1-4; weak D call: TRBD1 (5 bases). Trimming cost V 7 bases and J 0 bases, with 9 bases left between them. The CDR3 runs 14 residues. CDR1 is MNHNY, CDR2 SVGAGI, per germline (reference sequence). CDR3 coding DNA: TGTGCCAGCACCCAGGGTGCAACTAATGAAAAACTGTTTTTT. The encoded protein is CASTQGATNEKLFF.

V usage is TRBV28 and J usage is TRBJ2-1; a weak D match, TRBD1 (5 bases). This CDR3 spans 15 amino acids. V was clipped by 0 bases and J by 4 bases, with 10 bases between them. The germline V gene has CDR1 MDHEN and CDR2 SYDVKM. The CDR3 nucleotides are TGTGCCAGCAGTTTATGGGGGCAGGGATACAATGAGCAGTTCTTC. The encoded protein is CASSLWGQGYNEQFF.

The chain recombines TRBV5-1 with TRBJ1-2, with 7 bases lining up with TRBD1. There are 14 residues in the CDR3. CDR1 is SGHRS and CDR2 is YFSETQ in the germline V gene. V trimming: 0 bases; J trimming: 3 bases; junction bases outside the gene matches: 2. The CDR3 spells CASSLGQGDYGYTF. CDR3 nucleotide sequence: TGCGCCAGCAGCTTGGGGCAGGGGGACTATGGCTACACCTTC.

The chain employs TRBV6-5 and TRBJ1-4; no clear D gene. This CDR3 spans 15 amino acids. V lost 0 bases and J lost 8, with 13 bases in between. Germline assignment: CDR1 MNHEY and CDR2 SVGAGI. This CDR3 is CASSYSLVGTEKLFF. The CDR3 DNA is TGTGCCAGCAGTTACTCGTTAGTGGGCACCGAAAAACTGTTTTTT.

CDR3 protein: CASSLWDMNEQYF. Here the CDR3 DNA reads TGTGCCAGCAGTTTGTGGGACATGAACGAGCAGTACTTC. The chain links TRBV28 to TRBJ2-7, with D possibly TRBD1 on 6 matching bases. Trimming took 3 bases from V and 5 from J, leaving 11 bases between them. This CDR3 region has 13 residues. Germline loops: CDR1 MDHEN, CDR2 SYDVKM.

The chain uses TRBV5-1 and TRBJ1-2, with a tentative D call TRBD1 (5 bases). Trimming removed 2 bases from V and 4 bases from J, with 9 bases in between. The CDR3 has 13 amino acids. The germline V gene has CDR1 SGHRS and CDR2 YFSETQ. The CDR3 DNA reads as TGCGCCAGCAGCTTCGACAGCATCTATGGCTACACCTTC. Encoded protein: CASSFDSIYGYTF.

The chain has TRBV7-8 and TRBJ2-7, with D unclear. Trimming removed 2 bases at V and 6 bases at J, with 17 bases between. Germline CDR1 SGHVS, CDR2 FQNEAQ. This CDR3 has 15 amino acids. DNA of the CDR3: TGTGCCAGCAGCTTATCCGGTGTTGGTTTTTCCGAGCAGTACTTC. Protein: CASSLSGVGFSEQYF.